Below are 7 T cell receptor beta chains sequenced from a single sample in a study of T cell changes during pregnancy in multiple sclerosis. TCRdb's table, derived via immunoSEQ multiplex PCR, lists solely in-frame clones and lacks some. The table includes tens of thousands of clones, just under 95% detected once. The sequenced sample was peripheral blood, obtained in the third trimester of pregnancy. Every receptor here comes from a female donor with multiple sclerosis, enrolled in a pregnancy study.

This chain joins TRBV18 and TRBJ1-4; a possible D gene is TRBD1 (6 bases). Germline V gives CDR1 KGHSH, CDR2 LQKENI. The ends were cut back, 3 bases at V and 2 bases at J, with 7 bases in the middle. This CDR3 is 14 amino acids long. The CDR3 loop reads CASSPQGTNEKLFF. The CDR3 DNA follows: TGTGCCAGCTCACCCCAGGGGACTAATGAAAAACTGTTTTTT.

The chain carries TRBV5-1 and TRBJ2-5; D possibly corresponds to TRBD1 (6 bases). With 4 bases removed from V and 5 bases from J, the gap between germline ends came to 12 bases. Looked up from germline, CDR1 is SGHRS and CDR2 is YFSETQ. The CDR3 has 13 amino acids. CDR3 region: CASSTQGLETQYF. As DNA, the CDR3 is TGCGCCAGCAGCACACAGGGCCTCGAGACCCAGTACTTC.

The table lists this clone with a count of one. This rearrangement joins TRBV5-6 to TRBJ1-1; no clear D. V dropped 3 bases and J dropped 0 bases, with 15 bases sitting between them. The length of the CDR3 is 16 residues. Germline V gene sequence: CDR1 SGHDT, CDR2 YYEEEE. CDR3 coding DNA: TGTGCCAGCAGCTCCGCATGGGCGGGGATGAACACTGAAGCTTTCTTT. Amino acids: CASSSAWAGMNTEAFF.

This clone was seen just once. V and J are TRBV27 and TRBJ2-3; D is uncertain. Germline CDR1 and CDR2: MNHEY and SMNVEV (reference sequence). Trimming cost V 5 bases and J 2 bases, with 17 bases left between them. CDR3 length equals 16 residues. The CDR3: CASSRQWQPPTDTQYF. The CDR3, as DNA: TGTGCCAGCAGTAGACAATGGCAGCCCCCCACAGATACGCAGTATTTT.

This chain links TRBV5-8 with TRBJ2-7, with 7 bases that match TRBD1. Trimming cost V 4 bases and J 2 bases; bases outside gene matches: 9. Germline CDR1 reads SGHTS; CDR2 reads YDEGEE. The CDR3 runs 15 residues. The CDR3 sequence: CASSQGGRATYEQYF. For the CDR3, the DNA is TGTGCCAGCAGCCAAGGGGGCAGGGCAACCTACGAGCAGTACTTC.

The chain recombines TRBV5-6 with TRBJ2-3; TRBD2 matches 13 bases. The V segment lost 4 bases and the J segment 4 bases; nucleotides outside the gene matches: 6. The CDR3 sequence is 16 residues long. Germline lookup yields CDR1 SGHDT and CDR2 YYEEEE. CDR3 coding DNA: TGTGCCAGCAGCACCGGGACTAGCGGGATCTCAGATACGCAGTATTTT. It is translated as CASSTGTSGISDTQYF.

The chain joins TRBV2 to TRBJ2-3, with 8 bases fitting TRBD1. The CDR3 extends over 18 amino acids. Germline V CDR1 and CDR2: SNHLY, FYNNEI. The V and J ends lost 5 bases and 1 base, in that order; junction bases with no gene match: 14. The CDR3 DNA is TGTGCCAGCAGTTACGACAGGGGTTTGATTGGCCGCACAGATACGCAGTATTTT. Translated, it gives CASSYDRGLIGRTDTQYF.